The sequence of this T cell receptor beta chain was determined in a study of T cell responses to AZD1222 COVID-19 vaccine. The study's findings and limits: Spike as a whole was targeted by vaccine-associated CD4 TCRs, dominant at 160-218 and 743-854.

Libraries were prepared by immunoSEQ multiplex PCR; TCRdb keeps only in-frame clonotypes and omits some of them. The sample comprises some 110,000 clones, 85% to 95% of which are singletons, and over 2.5% rests with the top ten. About this clone: Its target is not known.

Germline V CDR1 and CDR2: SGHRS, YFSETQ. The CDR3 has 16 amino acids. The germline V and J ends were trimmed by 2 bases and 5 bases, with 19 bases remaining between them. V and J are TRBV5-1 and TRBJ2-5; unclear D gene. This receptor was identified in an adult in good health. Here the sequenced sample was peripheral blood, taken on day 0 of AZD1222 vaccination. The CDR3 DNA reads as TGCGCCAGCAGCTTCGAGAGTGGCCGCGCGAAGGAGACCCAGTACTTC. Encoded protein: CASSFESGRAKETQYF. Variable domain in full (rest from reference TRBV5-1 and TRBJ2-5): KAGVTQTPRYLIKTRGQQVTLSCSPISGHRSVSWYQQTPGQGLQFLFEYFSETQRNKGNFPGRFSGRQFSNSRSEMNVSTLELGDSALYLCASSFESGRAKETQYFGPGTRLLVL.